This T cell receptor beta chain was recovered during a study of blood T cell repertoires in COVID-19 (dated by TCRdb to about 2020). Turning to the overall study: Samples from collaborators originated in the United States, Italy and Spain and spanned both the acute and convalescent phases of COVID-19. The material from the prospective study consisted of cDNA or gDNA derived from T cells, B-cell-depleted T cells, or PBMCs. Deeply sampled blood TCRbeta repertoires from subjects exposed to, actively infected with, or recovered from COVID-19 were included in the dataset. The repertoires were made available in a free public database intended to serve as a resource for research on the immune response to SARS-CoV-2. Samples came from the ongoing ImmuneRACE study (first 160 participants) plus 1,254 subjects from 6 global collaborators. Sample metadata almost always included a de-identified subject ID, COVID-19 status, age in years and sex. Where available, HLA class I and class II types were taken from metadata supplied by the sample provider and were not determined by assay-based typing.

The germline V gene (reference sequence) gives CDR1 as LNHDA and CDR2 as SQIVND. From its cysteine to its phenylalanine, the CDR3 spans 16 amino acids. The read is trimmed to its CDR3 DNA, 48 bases read in frame from base 1. V is cut back by 5 bases and J by 3 bases, with 13 bases in the junction unmatched. Here is what the overall study found, with its caveats: The quantity of clinical and demographic metadata differed by source and by participant and was supplied without curation.

Each collaborating institution followed its own protocols to collect whole blood in K2EDTA tubes. For TCRbeta analysis, collaborators shipped samples as frozen whole blood, isolated PBMCs, or DNA extracted from either of those sample types. TCRbeta CDR3 regions were amplified from genomic DNA by means of the immunoSEQ Assay, a bias-controlled multiplex PCR. As for how the authors treated the data: The number of nucleated cells in each sample was estimated from the amplification of reference gene primers within the assay. Sequence reads were collapsed and filtered to measure the absolute abundance of every unique TCRbeta CDR3 rearrangement. For each sample, productive Simpson clonality was calculated by taking the square root of Simpson's diversity index across productive rearrangements. TCRdb took this table from immuneACCESS and kept in-frame rearrangements with V and J called. Such tables lack part of the clones; where checked against another copy, unresolved V genes explain under half of the gap, and the rest is unexplained. That table is the source of V, J and clone size, and D and trimming were worked out from the DNA. Here the sample has 45,000 to 50,000 clones; roughly 90% occur a single time. The ten biggest clones cover around 10% of the sample.

A note on this clone: Its antigen is currently not known. Within one base of it there is no much larger clone, and no base qualities were kept.

The specimen sequenced was peripheral blood. This sequence originates from a human donor in a cohort sampled during active COVID-19. The chain couples TRBV19 to TRBJ2-7; TRBD1 aligns with 7 central bases. The CDR3 amino acid sequence is: CASSVHRTGPLYEQYF. The DNA is TGTGCCAGTAGTGTCCACCGGACAGGACCCCTCTACGAGCAGTACTTC.